This is a list of T cell receptor beta chains from one sample in a study of control samples from healthy donors and cancer patients. Data came from immunoSEQ multiplex PCR; TCRdb stores just in-frame clones and leaves some out. The profile covers fewer than 200,000 clones, with around 94% appearing a single time and approximately 1.5% taken by the ten largest. Material for sequencing was blood. The source of these receptors is a man between 25 and 39 years old in good health. CDR3s include the opening cysteine and the closing phenylalanine or tryptophan. Each record gives: clone size, V gene, D gene, CDR3 length, J gene, CDR3 protein, CDR3 DNA. A D gene is named only where the DNA matches it firmly. Only part of the rows carry a size: once, few, many, or a class if the clone is expanded.

>-|TRBV19|TRBD1|12|TRBJ2-7
CASSLTGTGINF
TGTGCCAGTAGTCTCACCGGGACAGGGATTAACTTC
>-|TRBV2|-|13|TRBJ1-6
CASRPGISSPLHF
TGTGCCAGCAGACCCGGGATCAGCTCACCCCTCCACTTT
>-|TRBV5-5|TRBD2|16|TRBJ2-5
CASSFMGLAEQETQYF
TGTGCCAGCAGCTTTATGGGACTAGCGGAACAAGAGACCCAGTACTTC
>-|TRBV2|TRBD1|14|TRBJ1-1
CASRATGASTEAFF
TGTGCCAGCAGGGCTACAGGGGCATCGACTGAAGCTTTCTTT
>-|TRBV9|-|15|TRBJ1-6
CASSPGLSYNSPLHF
TGTGCCAGCAGCCCGGGACTCTCCTATAATTCACCCCTCCACTTT
>-|TRBV2|-|13|TRBJ1-3
CASSDRVGNTIYF
TGTGCCAGCAGTGACAGAGTTGGAAACACCATATATTTT
>-|TRBV27|TRBD1|16|TRBJ1-3
CASSLTGGLSGNTIYF
TGTGCCAGCAGTTTGACAGGGGGACTCTCTGGAAACACCATATATTTT
>-|TRBV4-2|TRBD2|20|TRBJ2-7
CASSQPGGAKGLAGLYEQYF
TGTGCCAGCAGCCAGCCGGGAGGGGCGAAGGGTCTAGCGGGACTTTACGAGCAGTACTTC
>-|TRBV28|TRBD1|16|TRBJ1-1
CAIRRGTGQGSTEAFF
TGTGCCATCCGGCGGGGTACAGGACAGGGGAGCACTGAAGCTTTCTTT
>-|TRBV28|TRBD2|15|TRBJ2-1
CASSSGLAGRGEQFF
TGTGCCAGCAGTTCGGGACTAGCGGGGAGGGGTGAGCAGTTCTTC
>-|TRBV27|-|17|TRBJ1-6
CASSLSRGMARNSPLHF
TGTGCCAGCAGTTTATCGAGAGGGATGGCTCGTAATTCACCCCTCCACTTT
>-|TRBV2|-|10|TRBJ2-3
CASISDTQYF
TGTGCCAGCATATCAGATACGCAGTATTTT
>-|TRBV12-3/TRBV12-4|-|13|TRBJ1-1
CASSSLMNTEAFF
TGTGCCAGCAGTTCTTTAATGAACACTGAAGCTTTCTTT
>-|TRBV7-9|TRBD1|13|TRBJ1-1
CASSPAGQSEAFF
TGTGCCAGCAGCCCTGCGGGACAGTCTGAAGCTTTCTTT
>once|TRBV6-5|TRBD1|16|TRBJ2-7
CASSYRPDRGPYEQYF
TGTGCCAGCAGTTACCGGCCGGACAGGGGACCCTACGAGCAGTACTTC
>once|TRBV27|-|13|TRBJ1-2
CASSREDKSGYTF
TGTGCCAGCAGCAGGGAAGACAAATCTGGCTACACCTTC
>-|TRBV9|-|17|TRBJ2-7
CASSVGGSHKGTYEQYF
TGTGCCAGCAGCGTAGGGGGTAGTCACAAGGGCACCTACGAGCAGTACTTC
>-|TRBV11-2|TRBD1|16|TRBJ1-1
CASSGWWGRGDTEAFF
TGTGCCAGCAGCGGGTGGTGGGGCAGGGGGGATACTGAAGCTTTCTTT
>-|TRBV27|TRBD2|14|TRBJ2-7
CASSSLAGVYEQYF
TGTGCCAGCAGTTCACTAGCGGGAGTCTACGAGCAGTACTTC
>-|TRBV27|TRBD1|17|TRBJ1-4
CASSFRAGGTANEKLFF
TGTGCCAGCAGTTTTAGAGCGGGAGGGACAGCTAATGAAAAACTGTTTTTT
>-|TRBV5-1|-|15|TRBJ1-1
CASSYRINKNTEAFF
TGCGCCAGCAGCTACCGAATCAATAAGAACACTGAAGCTTTCTTT
>-|TRBV6-5|-|13|TRBJ1-6
CASQGPRNSPLHF
TGTGCCAGCCAGGGACCGAGAAATTCACCCCTCCACTTT
>-|TRBV15|-|14|TRBJ2-1
CATSRDRWGNEQFF
TGTGCCACCAGCAGAGACCGGTGGGGGAATGAGCAGTTCTTC
>-|TRBV6-6|-|16|TRBJ2-2
CASSSWGGAGSGELFF
TGTGCCAGCAGCTCATGGGGAGGCGCCGGTAGCGGGGAGCTGTTTTTT
>-|TRBV5-4|TRBD1|14|TRBJ1-1
CASSQQGANTEAFF
TGTGCCAGCAGCCAACAGGGGGCGAACACTGAAGCTTTCTTT
>-|TRBV12-5|-|13|TRBJ1-5
CASGSEREQPQHF
TGTGCTAGTGGTTCAGAACGGGAGCAGCCCCAGCATTTT
>-|TRBV6-6|TRBD1|13|TRBJ1-2
CATSQGASYGYTF
TGTGCCACCTCACAGGGGGCTAGCTATGGCTACACCTTC
>-|TRBV4-1|TRBD2|16|TRBJ2-3
CASSQEAGRGTDTQYF
TGCGCCAGCAGCCAAGAGGCGGGGAGGGGCACAGATACGCAGTATTTT
>-|TRBV10-1|TRBD1|14|TRBJ2-1
CASSFGQGRDEQFF
TGCGCCAGCAGCTTCGGACAGGGGAGGGATGAGCAGTTCTTC
>few|TRBV7-2|-|14|TRBJ1-3
CASSGGVSGNTIYF
TGTGCCAGCAGTGGAGGGGTCTCTGGAAACACCATATATTTT
>-|TRBV6-6|-|14|TRBJ2-7
CASRVDRQSYEQYF
TGTGCCTCTCGTGTCGATCGCCAATCCTACGAGCAGTACTTC
>-|TRBV24-1|-|15|TRBJ2-3
CATSDLTSGTDTQYF
TGTGCCACCAGTGATTTAACATCGGGCACAGATACGCAGTATTTT
>-|TRBV28|-|12|TRBJ1-2
CASTPIGYGYTF
TGTGCCAGCACCCCCATAGGATATGGCTACACCTTC
>once|TRBV15|-|16|TRBJ1-3
CATSRDGRGSGNTIYF
TGTGCCACCAGCAGAGATGGAAGGGGCTCTGGAAACACCATATATTTT
>-|TRBV5-6|-|16|TRBJ2-3
CASSLGALPSTDTQYF
TGTGCCAGCAGCTTGGGAGCTCTCCCATCCACAGATACGCAGTATTTT
>-|TRBV27|TRBD1|16|TRBJ1-6
CASSYRTGEGNSPLHF
TGTGCCAGCAGTTACCGGACAGGGGAGGGTAATTCACCCCTCCACTTT
>-|TRBV20-1|-|11|TRBJ1-2
CSARQRYGYTF
TGCAGTGCTAGACAACGCTATGGCTACACCTTC
>-|TRBV7-9|TRBD1|16|TRBJ1-2
CASSLVGTAPNYGYTF
TGTGCCAGCAGCTTAGTCGGGACAGCTCCTAACTATGGCTACACCTTC
>-|TRBV5-4|TRBD2|16|TRBJ2-1
CASSFRGLAIGNEQFF
TGTGCCAGCAGCTTTCGGGGACTAGCAATTGGCAATGAGCAGTTCTTC
>-|TRBV5-1|-|16|TRBJ1-4
CASSLGGTKQNEKLFF
TGCGCCAGCAGCTTGGGGGGGACCAAACAGAATGAAAAACTGTTTTTT
>-|TRBV5-1|TRBD1|17|TRBJ2-2
CASTFGPGQGASGELFF
TGCGCCAGCACCTTTGGGCCGGGACAGGGGGCGTCCGGGGAGCTGTTTTTT
>-|TRBV18|TRBD1|16|TRBJ1-5
CASSNPVTGGSQPQHF
TGTGCCAGCTCAAACCCCGTGACAGGGGGCAGTCAGCCCCAGCATTTT
>-|TRBV12-5|-|18|TRBJ1-1
CASGLVPDGVVGVTEAFF
TGTGCTAGTGGTTTGGTGCCGGACGGGGTCGTGGGGGTTACTGAAGCTTTCTTT
>-|TRBV6-5|-|15|TRBJ2-2
CARGGGQGKTGELFF
TGTGCCCGCGGGGGGGGACAGGGGAAGACCGGGGAGCTGTTTTTT
>-|TRBV6-5|-|15|TRBJ2-7
CASTRGRPSSYEQYF
TGTGCCAGCACCCGCGGTCGGCCAAGCTCCTACGAGCAGTACTTC
>-|TRBV7-6|-|15|TRBJ2-2
CASSLGTTGGGELFF
TGTGCCAGCAGCTTAGGCACTACCGGAGGCGGGGAGCTGTTTTTT
>-|TRBV30|-|15|TRBJ1-5
CAWSVRGRSNQPQHF
TGTGCCTGGAGTGTACGAGGAAGAAGCAATCAGCCCCAGCATTTT
>-|TRBV9|-|13|TRBJ1-1
CASGRGRNTEAFF
TGTGCCAGCGGGAGGGGCCGGAACACTGAAGCTTTCTTT
>-|TRBV2|-|13|TRBJ1-6
CASIGLLNSPLHF
TGTGCCAGCATCGGACTCCTTAATTCACCCCTCCACTTT
>-|TRBV18|TRBD1|14|TRBJ2-7
CASSPGTGGYEQYF
TGTGCCAGCTCACCCGGGACAGGGGGCTACGAGCAGTACTTC
>-|TRBV5-1|-|15|TRBJ1-4
CASSLSPRRHEKLFF
TGCGCCAGCAGCTTGAGTCCCCGGCGGCATGAAAAACTGTTTTTT
>-|TRBV30|TRBD1|13|TRBJ1-1
CAWSARQGAGAFF
TGTGCCTGGAGTGCCAGACAGGGGGCCGGAGCTTTCTTT
>-|TRBV27|-|15|TRBJ1-6
CASSTPGSLGSPLHF
TGTGCCAGCAGTACGCCAGGTAGCCTGGGGTCACCCCTCCACTTT
>once|TRBV19|-|13|TRBJ2-7
CASSKGLPGWQYF
TGTGCCAGTAGTAAAGGACTTCCTGGGTGGCAGTACTTC